This T cell receptor (beta chain) emerged from a study of cytotoxic CD8 clonotypes in ibrutinib-treated CLL. Background on the study: The patient breakdown showed approximately ten relapsed/refractory and roughly 14 treatment-naive cases, with some 18 IGHV unmutated. Partial responses numbered approximately 24 and complete responses 2; after a median about 6 years, about 14 stayed remitted and about twelve progressed.

Findings and limits, study-wide: Clonality increased at ibrutinib response and stayed stable in sustained remission. At progression, however, it fell back toward baseline.

This clone has a single count. The antigen remains undetermined. TCRdb's copy holds only in-frame clones and misses some; the assay was immunoSEQ multiplex PCR. The sample shows 150,000 to 200,000 clones, nearly 90% of them seen only once. The sequencing here drew on PBMCs, taken at disease progression, from a patient treated with ibrutinib. The source is a human donor with chronic lymphocytic leukemia.

The CDR3 DNA sequence: TGTGCCACCAGCAGCCAGAGAGTAGGAGTTTATGGCTACACCTTC. As protein: CATSSQRVGVYGYTF. This sequence joins TRBV15 and TRBJ1-2, with no clear D. Germline CDR1 and CDR2: LNHNV and YYDKDF (reference sequence). V shed 3 bases and J shed 5 bases, with 16 bases lying between them. The CDR3 is made up of 15 amino acids.